This T cell receptor (beta chain) is from a study of blood T cell repertoires in COVID-19. This clone was seen only once. The CDR3 has 15 amino acids. Losses at the gene ends were 4 bases for V and 5 bases for J; bases not matched to a gene: 6. Germline V gene data show CDR1 as SGHVS and CDR2 as FNYEAQ. This table comes from immunoSEQ multiplex PCR, and its TCRdb copy is limited to in-frame clones, with some not included. This sample has 100,000 to 150,000 clones; approximately 89% occur once, and the top ten carry approximately 4%. The clonotype was recovered from a woman aged 60-75 years with acute or convalescent COVID-19. The sample taken for sequencing was peripheral blood. The chain employs TRBV7-6 and TRBJ2-5; 11 bases agree with TRBD1. In DNA form, the CDR3 reads TGTGCCAGCAGCTCCGGGACAGGGGGTGGTGAGACCCAGTACTTC. Its protein is CASSSGTGGGETQYF.